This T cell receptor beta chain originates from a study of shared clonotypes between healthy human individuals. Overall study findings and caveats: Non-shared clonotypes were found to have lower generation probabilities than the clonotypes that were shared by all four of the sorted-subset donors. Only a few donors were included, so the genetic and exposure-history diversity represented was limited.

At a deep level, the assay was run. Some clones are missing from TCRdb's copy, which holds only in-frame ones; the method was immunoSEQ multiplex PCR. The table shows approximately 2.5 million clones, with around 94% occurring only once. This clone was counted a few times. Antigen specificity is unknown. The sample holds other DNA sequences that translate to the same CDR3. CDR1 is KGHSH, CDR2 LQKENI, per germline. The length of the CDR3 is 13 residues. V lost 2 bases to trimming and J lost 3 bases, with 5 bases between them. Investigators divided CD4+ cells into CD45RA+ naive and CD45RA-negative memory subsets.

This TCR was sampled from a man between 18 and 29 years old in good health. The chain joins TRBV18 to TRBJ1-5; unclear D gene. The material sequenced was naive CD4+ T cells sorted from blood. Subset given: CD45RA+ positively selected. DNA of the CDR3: TGTGCCAGCTCACCAGGGCTCAATCAGCCCCAGCATTTT. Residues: CASSPGLNQPQHF.